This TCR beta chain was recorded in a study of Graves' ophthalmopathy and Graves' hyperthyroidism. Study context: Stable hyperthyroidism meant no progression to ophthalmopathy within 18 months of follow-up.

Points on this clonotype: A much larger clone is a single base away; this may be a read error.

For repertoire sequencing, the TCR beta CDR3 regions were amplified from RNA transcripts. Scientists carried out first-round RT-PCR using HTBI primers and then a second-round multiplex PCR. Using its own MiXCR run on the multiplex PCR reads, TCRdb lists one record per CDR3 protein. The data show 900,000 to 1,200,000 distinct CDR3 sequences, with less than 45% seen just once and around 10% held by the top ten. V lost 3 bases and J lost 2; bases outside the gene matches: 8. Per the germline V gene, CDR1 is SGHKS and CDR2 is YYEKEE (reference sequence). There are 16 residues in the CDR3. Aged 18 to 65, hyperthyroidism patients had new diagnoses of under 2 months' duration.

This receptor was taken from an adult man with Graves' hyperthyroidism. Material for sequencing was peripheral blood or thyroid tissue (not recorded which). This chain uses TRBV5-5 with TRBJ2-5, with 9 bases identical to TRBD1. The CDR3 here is CASSSEPGQGQETQYF. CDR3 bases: TGTGCCAGCAGCTCAGAGCCGGGACAGGGACAAGAGACCCAGTACTTC.